A selection of T cell receptor beta chains follows, all from one sample in a study of blood T cells in healthy people across ages. MiXCR, run by TCRdb on the 5' RACE reads, gives a single entry per CDR3 protein. The table has 800,000 or so distinct CDR3 sequences, about half seen once; the top ten hold around 18%. The sample was blood. The receptor source for this set is a man of 80 years or more in good health. The CDR3 runs from the conserved cysteine through the conserved F or W. Each record gives: clone size, V gene, J gene, D gene, CDR3 protein, CDR3 DNA. D genes are given only for firm matches. Clone size appears in some rows only: once, few, many, or a class for an expanded clone.

NA	TRBV12-3/TRBV12-4	TRBJ2-3	TRBD1	CASSSGQKADTQYF	TGTGCCAGCAGTTCGGGACAGAAAGCAGATACGCAGTATTTT
few	TRBV7-2	TRBJ2-2	NA	CASSLAQGWTGELFF	TGTGCCAGCAGCTTAGCCCAGGGATGGACCGGGGAGCTGTTTTTT
many	TRBV24-1	TRBJ2-7	TRBD2	CATSDTSPSGRSEQYF	TGTGCCACCAGTGATACTAGTCCTAGCGGGAGGAGTGAGCAGTACTTC
few	TRBV6-6	TRBJ2-3	NA	CASSQQFPGSLGDTQYF	TGTGCCAGCAGCCAGCAATTTCCCGGGTCCCTGGGGGATACGCAGTATTTT
NA	TRBV20-1	TRBJ1-2	NA	CSARPETDTNYGHTF	TGCAGTGCTAGGCCGGAGACGGACACTAACTATGGCCACACCTTC
NA	TRBV25-1	TRBJ1-5	NA	CASSEGAVNQPQHF	TGTGCCAGCAGTGAAGGGGCTGTCAATCAGCCCCAGCATTTT
once	TRBV6-1	TRBJ1-1	TRBD1	CASSPRDRGLAAFF	TGTGCCAGCAGTCCCCGGGACAGGGGACTTGCAGCTTTCTTT
few	TRBV20-1	TRBJ2-5	TRBD2	CSATTGTSGKLETQYF	TGCAGTGCTACCACCGGGACTAGCGGGAAATTGGAGACCCAGTACTTC
many	TRBV29-1	TRBJ2-7	TRBD1	CSVEVVGTGGEQYF	TGCAGCGTTGAAGTGGTAGGGACAGGGGGCGAGCAGTACTTC
NA	TRBV3-1	TRBJ2-1	NA	CASSQLGGHNEQFF	TGTGCCAGCAGCCAACTGGGCGGGCACAATGAGCAGTTCTTC
NA	TRBV27	TRBJ2-1	NA	CASSSAGTHRGNEQFF	TGTGCCAGCAGTTCCGCCGGGACCCATCGGGGGAATGAGCAGTTCTTC
NA	TRBV6-6	TRBJ1-2	NA	CASSFPKGYGYTF	TGTGCCAGCAGTTTCCCGAAGGGATATGGCTACACCTTC
many	TRBV14	TRBJ2-5	NA	CASSPGGTQYF	TGTGCCAGCAGCCCCGGCGGGACCCAGTACTTC
NA	TRBV7-8	TRBJ1-2	NA	CAGSLGAGAAYGYTF	TGTGCCGGCAGCCTCGGGGCAGGGGCGGCCTATGGCTACACCTTC
NA	TRBV7-2	TRBJ2-7	TRBD2	CAGSHSGGAYEQYF	TGTGCCGGCAGTCATAGCGGGGGAGCCTACGAGCAGTACTTC
NA	TRBV7-9	TRBJ1-3	TRBD1	CASSYTGDSGNTIYF	TGTGCCAGCAGCTACACAGGGGATTCTGGAAACACCATATATTTT